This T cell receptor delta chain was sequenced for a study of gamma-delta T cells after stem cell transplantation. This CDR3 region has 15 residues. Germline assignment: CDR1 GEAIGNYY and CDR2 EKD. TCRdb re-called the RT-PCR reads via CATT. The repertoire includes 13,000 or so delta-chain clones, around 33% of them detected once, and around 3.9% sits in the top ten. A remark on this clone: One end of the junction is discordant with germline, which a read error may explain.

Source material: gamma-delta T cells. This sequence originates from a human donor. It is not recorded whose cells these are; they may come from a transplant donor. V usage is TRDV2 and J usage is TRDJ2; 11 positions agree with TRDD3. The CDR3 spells CACDLLGDMTAHLFF. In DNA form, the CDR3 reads TGTGCCTGTGACTTACTGGGGGATATGACAGCACACCTCTTCTTT.